This T cell receptor beta chain was observed in a study of blood T cell repertoires in COVID-19. Background on the study: PBMCs, B-cell-depleted T cells, or T cells were the source of the cDNA or gDNA that made up the material.

The protocol was immunoSEQ multiplex PCR, while the TCRdb copy is restricted to in-frame clones and leaves out a portion. This table has about 96,000 clones, roughly 89% appearing once. The length of the CDR3 is 14 residues. Trimming removed 5 bases from V and 4 bases from J, with 14 bases in between. Looked up from germline, CDR1 is LNHDA and CDR2 is SQIVND (reference sequence). During active infection, Seattle patients enrolled and were then monitored through disease. The clonotype comes from a human donor with COVID-19, enrolled during active disease. The donor label of this sample is uncertain. The J gene is TRBJ1-2, the V gene TRBV19, with D possibly TRBD1 on 5 matching bases. Sequenced input: peripheral blood. The CDR3 DNA follows: TGTGCCAGTAGTCCCCGGGGGGGAGGCTATGGCTACACCTTC. As protein: CASSPRGGGYGYTF.